Presented here are 8 T cell receptor beta chains from one specimen sequenced in a study of cytomegalovirus exposure and HLA in healthy donors. PCR involved 60 Vbeta and 13 Jbeta primers. Sequencing was performed with immunoSEQ multiplex PCR; in TCRdb, only in-frame clones are kept and a portion is missing. The data contain around 300,000 clones, 80% to 90% of them singletons. What was sequenced was PBMCs. The receptors originated from a woman aged 18 to 35 in good health and CMV-seronegative.

This clone was seen once. The rearrangement joins TRBV11-2 to TRBJ2-2; D is uncertain. V lost 0 bases to trimming and J lost 7 bases, with 15 bases between them. CDR1 is SGHAT and CDR2 is FQNNGV in the germline V gene. This CDR3 has 16 residues. The chain's CDR3 is CASSLESGLLDGELFF. As DNA, the CDR3 is TGTGCCAGCAGCTTAGAATCGGGTCTGCTCGACGGGGAGCTGTTTTTT. Together with reference TRBV11-2 and TRBJ2-2, the CDR3 gives the full variable domain: EAGVAQSPRYKIIEKRQSVAFWCNPISGHATLYWYQQILGQGPKLLIQFQNNGVVDDSQLPKDRFSAERLKGVDSTLKIQPAKLEDSAVYLCASSLESGLLDGELFFGEGSRLTVL.

This chain joins TRBV4-1 and TRBJ2-5; no firm D call. The CDR3 runs to 14 residues. The V gene's germline CDR1 is MGHRA and CDR2 YSYEKL. Trimming left V 0 bases short and J 10 bases short, with 15 bases between. CDR3 in amino acids: CASSQDGGWADQYF. CDR3 bases: TGCGCCAGCAGCCAAGATGGTGGTTGGGCAGACCAGTACTTC.

V and J are TRBV14 and TRBJ2-3; 8 bases fit TRBD2. Per germline, CDR1 SGHDN and CDR2 FVKESK. The CDR3 consists of 18 residues. The V gene end was trimmed by 1 base and the J gene end by 2 bases; junction bases not matched to a gene: 11. In DNA, the CDR3 is TGTGCCAGCAGCCAAGGGACGAAGCGGGGGATCTACACAGATACGCAGTATTTT. This translates into CASSQGTKRGIYTDTQYF. Variable domain in full (rest from reference TRBV14 and TRBJ2-3): EAGVTQFPSHSVIEKGQTVTLRCDPISGHDNLYWYRRVMGKEIKFLLHFVKESKQDESGMPNNRFLAERTGGTYSTLKVQPAELEDSGVYFCASSQGTKRGIYTDTQYFGPGTRLTVL.

The V and J genes are TRBV6-5 and TRBJ2-3; TRBD2 might be the D (7 bases). There are 13 residues in the CDR3. The ends were cut back, 5 bases at V and 6 bases at J, with 12 bases in the middle. Looked up from germline, CDR1 is MNHEY and CDR2 is SVGAGI. Here the CDR3 reads CASSRGGADTQYF. CDR3 sequence (DNA): TGTGCCAGCAGTAGGGGGGGCGCGGATACGCAGTATTTT.

The V and J genes are TRBV7-9 and TRBJ1-1; 8 bases agree with TRBD1. The ends lost 5 bases at V and 1 base at J; junction bases unmatched: 6. The length of the CDR3 is 15 residues. Germline CDR1 is SEHNR and CDR2 is FQNEAQ (reference sequence). The CDR3 sequence is CASSLGTGPNTEAFF. The DNA for the CDR3 is TGTGCCAGCAGCCTGGGGACAGGACCGAACACTGAAGCTTTCTTT.

This clone was picked up one time. Compared with germline, one end of the junction differs, possibly owing to a read error. The chain employs TRBV7-9 and TRBJ1-4; TRBD1 matches at 9 bases. The CDR3 sequence is 14 residues long. Per the germline V gene, CDR1 is SEHNR and CDR2 is FQNEAQ (reference sequence). This CDR3 reads CSSSPDRGGEKLFF. The CDR3 nucleotides are TGTTCCAGCAGCCCGGACAGGGGCGGCGAAAAACTGTTTTTT.

The genes are TRBV13 and TRBJ2-5, with TRBD2 matching over 9 bases. Per the germline V gene, CDR1 is PRHDT and CDR2 is FYEKMQ (reference sequence). This CDR3 has 17 residues. V was clipped by 5 bases and J by 6 bases; unmatched bases: 16. The CDR3 bases are TGTGCCAGCAGCGCTCGGTGGGAAGCGGGGGGTATAAAGACCCAGTACTTC. Translated: CASSARWEAGGIKTQYF.

The rearrangement uses TRBV14 and TRBJ2-7; 7 bases are shared with TRBD1. The CDR3 is 13 amino acids. Germline CDR1 and CDR2: SGHDN and FVKESK. Trimming removed 3 bases from V and 4 bases from J; junction bases left unmatched: 3. CDR3: CASSHGTVYEQYF. In DNA, the CDR3 is TGTGCCAGCAGCCACGGGACAGTGTACGAGCAGTACTTC.